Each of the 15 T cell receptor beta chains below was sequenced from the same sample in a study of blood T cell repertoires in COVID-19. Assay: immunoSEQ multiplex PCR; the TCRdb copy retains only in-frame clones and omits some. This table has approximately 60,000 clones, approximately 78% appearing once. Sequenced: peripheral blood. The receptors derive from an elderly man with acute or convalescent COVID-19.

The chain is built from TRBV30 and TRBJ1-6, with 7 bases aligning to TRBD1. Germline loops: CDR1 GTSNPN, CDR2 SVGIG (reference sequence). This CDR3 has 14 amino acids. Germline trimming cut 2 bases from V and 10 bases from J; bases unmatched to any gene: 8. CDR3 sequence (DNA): TGTGCCTGGAGTCCTGGACAGGAAGGGTCACCCCTCCACTTT. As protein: CAWSPGQEGSPLHF.

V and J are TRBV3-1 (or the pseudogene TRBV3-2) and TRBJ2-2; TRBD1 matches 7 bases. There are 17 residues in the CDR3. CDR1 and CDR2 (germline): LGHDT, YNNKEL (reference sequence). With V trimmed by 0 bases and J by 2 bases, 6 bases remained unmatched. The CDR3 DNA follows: TGTGCCAGCAGCCAAGATAGGGGACAGTTTAACACCGGGGAGCTGTTTTTT. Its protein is CASSQDRGQFNTGELFF.

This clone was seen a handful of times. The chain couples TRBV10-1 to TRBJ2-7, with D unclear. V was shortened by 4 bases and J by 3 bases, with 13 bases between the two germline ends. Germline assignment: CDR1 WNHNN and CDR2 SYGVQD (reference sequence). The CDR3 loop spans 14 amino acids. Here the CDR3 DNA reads TGCGCCAGCAGTGGTTTTAAGAGTAACTACGAGCAGTACTTC. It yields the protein CASSGFKSNYEQYF.

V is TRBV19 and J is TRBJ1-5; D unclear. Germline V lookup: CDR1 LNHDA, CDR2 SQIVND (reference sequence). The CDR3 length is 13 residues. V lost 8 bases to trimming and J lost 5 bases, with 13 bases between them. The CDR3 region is CASLGLGHQPQHF. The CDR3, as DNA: TGTGCCAGTCTCGGATTGGGCCATCAGCCCCAGCATTTT.

The CDR3 coding sequence is TGTGCCAGCAGCCCGGACAGGGGCTCCTACAATGAGCAGTTCTTC. Translating it yields CASSPDRGSYNEQFF. The V gene is TRBV6-4, the J gene TRBJ2-1; 9 positions agree with TRBD1. The V segment lost 6 bases and the J segment 0 bases; nucleotides outside the gene matches: 3. Germline V gene sequence: CDR1 MRHNA, CDR2 SNTAGT. The CDR3 runs to 15 residues.

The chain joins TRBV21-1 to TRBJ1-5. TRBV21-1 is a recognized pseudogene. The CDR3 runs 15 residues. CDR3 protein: CASRGGRWGNQPQHF. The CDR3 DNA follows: TGTGCCAGCAGGGGGGGGCGGTGGGGCAATCAGCCCCAGCATTTT.

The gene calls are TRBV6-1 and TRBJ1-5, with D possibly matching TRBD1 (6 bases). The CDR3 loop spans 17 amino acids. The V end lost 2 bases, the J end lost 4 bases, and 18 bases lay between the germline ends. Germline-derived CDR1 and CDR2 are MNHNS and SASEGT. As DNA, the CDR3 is TGTGCCAGCAGTGAACCCTCAGACAGGTTCGAGAATCAGCCCCAGCATTTT. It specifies CASSEPSDRFENQPQHF.

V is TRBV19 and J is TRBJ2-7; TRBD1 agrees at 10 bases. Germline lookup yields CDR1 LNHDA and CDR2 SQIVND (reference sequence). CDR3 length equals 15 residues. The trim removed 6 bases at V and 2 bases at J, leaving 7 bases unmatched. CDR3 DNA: TGTGCCAGTAGGAGCAACGGACAGGGGGCCTACGAGCAGTACTTC. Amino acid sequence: CASRSNGQGAYEQYF.

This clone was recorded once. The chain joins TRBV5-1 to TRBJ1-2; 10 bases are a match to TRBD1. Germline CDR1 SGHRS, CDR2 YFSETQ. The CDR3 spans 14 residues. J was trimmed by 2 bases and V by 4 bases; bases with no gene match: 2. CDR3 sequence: CASSLGQGNYGYTF. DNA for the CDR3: TGCGCCAGCAGCCTGGGACAGGGGAACTATGGCTACACCTTC.

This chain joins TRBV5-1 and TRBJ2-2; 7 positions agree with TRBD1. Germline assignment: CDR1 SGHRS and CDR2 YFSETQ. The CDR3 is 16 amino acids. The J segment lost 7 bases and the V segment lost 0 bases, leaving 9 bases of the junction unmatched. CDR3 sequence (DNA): TGCGCCAGCAGCTTGGGCCTCACAGGGGCGAGCGGGGAGCTGTTTTTT. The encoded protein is CASSLGLTGASGELFF. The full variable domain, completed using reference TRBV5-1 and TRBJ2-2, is KAGVTQTPRYLIKTRGQQVTLSCSPISGHRSVSWYQQTPGQGLQFLFEYFSETQRNKGNFPGRFSGRQFSNSRSEMNVSTLELGDSALYLCASSLGLTGASGELFFGEGSRLTVL.

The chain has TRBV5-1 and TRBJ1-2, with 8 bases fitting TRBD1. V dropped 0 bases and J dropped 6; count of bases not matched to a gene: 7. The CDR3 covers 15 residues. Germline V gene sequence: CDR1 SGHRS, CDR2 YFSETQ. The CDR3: CASSLEGSGGNGYTF. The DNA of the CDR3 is TGCGCCAGCAGCTTGGAGGGGTCAGGGGGCAATGGCTACACCTTC.

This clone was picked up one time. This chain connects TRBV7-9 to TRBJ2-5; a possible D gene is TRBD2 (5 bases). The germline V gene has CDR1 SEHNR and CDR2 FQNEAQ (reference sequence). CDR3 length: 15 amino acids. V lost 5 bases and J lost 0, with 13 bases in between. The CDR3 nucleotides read TGTGCCAGCAGCCCCCCATGGAGGAACCAAGAGACCCAGTACTTC. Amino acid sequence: CASSPPWRNQETQYF.

The CDR3 DNA reads TGTGCCAGCAGACCCGGGACTAGCGGGCAAGAGACCCAGTACTTC. It specifies CASRPGTSGQETQYF. This chain links TRBV5-4 with TRBJ2-5; 12 nucleotides align to TRBD2. J gave up 2 bases and V 5 bases, and 4 bases lay outside the gene matches. The germline V gene has CDR1 SGHNT and CDR2 YYREEE (reference sequence). The CDR3 runs to 15 residues.

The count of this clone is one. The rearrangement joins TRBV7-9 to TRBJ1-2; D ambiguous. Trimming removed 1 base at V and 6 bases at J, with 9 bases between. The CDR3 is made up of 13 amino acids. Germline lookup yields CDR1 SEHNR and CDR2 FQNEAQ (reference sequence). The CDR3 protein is CASSLGSGHGYTF. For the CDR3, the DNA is TGTGCCAGCAGCTTAGGATCTGGGCATGGCTACACCTTC. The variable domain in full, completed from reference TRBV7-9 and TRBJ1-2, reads DTGVSQNPRHKITKRGQNVTFRCDPISEHNRLYWYRQTLGQGPEFLTYFQNEAQLEKSRLLSDRFSAERPKGSFSTLEIQRTEQGDSAMYLCASSLGSGHGYTFGSGTRLTVV.

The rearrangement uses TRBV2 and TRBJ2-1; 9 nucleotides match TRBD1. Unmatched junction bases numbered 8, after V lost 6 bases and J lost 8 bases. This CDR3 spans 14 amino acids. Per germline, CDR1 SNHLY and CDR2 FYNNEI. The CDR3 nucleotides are TGTGCCAGCAGCTCGGGACAGGGCTCGTATGAGCAGTTCTTC. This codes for CASSSGQGSYEQFF.